The T cell receptor beta chain described here comes from a study of T cell responses to AZD1222 COVID-19 vaccine. Across the study: Second doses at about 4 or about 12 weeks were pooled. Study observations and caveats: Donors were largely white British and mainly female; clonal diversity was possibly underestimated. Spike was spanned by vaccine-associated CD4 TCRs, with dominance at 160-218 and 743-854.

About this clone itself: What it binds is not known.

Per germline, CDR1 KGHDR and CDR2 SFDVKD. This CDR3 is 16 amino acids long. Trimming stripped 9 bases from V and 2 bases from J, with 20 bases between. This table comes from immunoSEQ multiplex PCR, and its TCRdb copy is limited to in-frame clones, with some not included. The repertoire holds 90,000 to 95,000 clones, with 86% as singletons. The source of this sequence is an adult in good health. The rearrangement uses TRBV24-1 and TRBJ2-3, with D maybe TRBD1 (6 bases). This sample comprised peripheral blood, obtained on day 0 of AZD1222 vaccination. The CDR3 region is CATPETQGIPTDTQYF. The CDR3 DNA follows: TGTGCCACCCCGGAAACACAGGGTATCCCCACAGATACGCAGTATTTT.